The 15 T cell receptor beta chains reported below all come from one sample, sequenced in a study of CD8+CD57+ T cells in acquired aplastic anemia. The template used for profiling TCR beta VDJ and CDR3 was genomic DNA. TCRdb reprocessed the reads with MiXCR, giving one entry per CDR3 protein. The data show over 40,000 distinct CDR3 sequences, about 78% seen once. Sequenced material: sorted CD4+, CD8+, or CD8+CD57+ T cells (not recorded which) from PBMCs. The receptor source for this set is a human donor in good health, serving as a control.

The chain recombines TRBV5-1 with TRBJ2-7, with a weak D call TRBD2 (5 bases). Trimming pared 6 bases from V and 1 base from J, leaving 17 bases between. The CDR3 is 15 amino acids. CDR1 and CDR2 (germline): SGHRS, YFSETQ. CDR3 in DNA: TGCGCCAGCACCCTGACCCGGACGGGATCCTACGAGCAGTACTTC. It encodes CASTLTRTGSYEQYF.

The V gene is TRBV7-8, the J gene TRBJ2-7; 7 positions match TRBD1. This CDR3 comprises 13 residues. The germline gives CDR1 SGHVS, CDR2 FQNEAQ. V lost 4 bases and J lost 0; bases outside the gene matches: 0. The CDR3: CASSWDSSYEQYF. The CDR3 nucleotides read TGTGCCAGCAGCTGGGACAGCTCCTACGAGCAGTACTTC.

The chain couples TRBV20-1 to TRBJ2-7; D is perhaps TRBD1 (5 bases). The germline gives CDR1 DFQATT, CDR2 SNEGSKA (reference sequence). V dropped 8 bases and J dropped 2 bases, with 13 bases sitting between them. The CDR3 spans 12 residues. CDR3 residues: CSSRTDTYEQYF. CDR3 sequence (DNA): TGCAGTTCGAGGACGGACACCTACGAGCAGTACTTC.

This clonotype was picked up one time. The chain employs TRBV29-1 and TRBJ2-2; D not certain. V dropped 5 bases and J dropped 9 bases, with 10 bases sitting between them. Per the germline V gene, CDR1 is SQVTM and CDR2 is ANQGSEA. This CDR3 spans 11 amino acids. CDR3 residues: CSVFRHRELFF. DNA of the CDR3: TGCAGCGTTTTTCGACACCGGGAGCTGTTTTTT.

This clonotype was found many times. The V call is TRBV27, the J call TRBJ2-6; TRBD1 aligns across 8 bases. CDR1 is MNHEY, CDR2 SMNVEV, per germline (reference sequence). The CDR3 loop spans 16 amino acids. V trimming: 6 bases; J trimming: 0 bases; junction bases outside the gene matches: 4. The CDR3 nucleotides are TGTGCCAGCAGGGGACAGGTGTTCTCTGGGGCCAACGTCCTGACTTTC. Protein product: CASRGQVFSGANVLTF.

The chain is built from TRBV7-2 and TRBJ1-5; D gene unclear. V shed 3 bases and J shed 7 bases, with 10 bases lying between them. In germline, CDR1 is SGHTA, CDR2 FQGNSA. The CDR3 runs to 13 residues. DNA of the CDR3: TGTGCCAGCAGCTTCCCCCCGGGGCAGCCCCAGCATTTT. As protein: CASSFPPGQPQHF.

This chain uses TRBV7-9 with TRBJ2-7; possible D gene TRBD2, 6 bases. The V and J ends lost 1 base and 3 bases respectively, with 7 bases between them. This CDR3 region has 13 residues. Germline V CDR1 and CDR2: SEHNR, FQNEAQ (reference sequence). The CDR3 coding sequence is TGTGCCAGCAGCTTAGGGACTAACTACGAGCAGTACTTC. Its protein product is CASSLGTNYEQYF.

V gene TRBV15 combines with J gene TRBJ2-7; TRBD2 is a possible D gene (6 bases). V was cut by 0 bases and J by 6 bases, with 12 bases left in between. The CDR3 spans 14 residues. Germline lookup yields CDR1 LNHNV and CDR2 YYDKDF (reference sequence). The CDR3 reads CATSRDPRGFEQYF. The CDR3 nucleotides read TGTGCCACCAGCAGAGATCCTCGGGGGTTCGAGCAGTACTTC.

This chain connects TRBV5-1 to TRBJ1-1; possibly TRBD1 for D (6 bases). V lost 7 bases and J lost 3, with 16 bases in between. This CDR3 spans 14 amino acids. The germline V gene has CDR1 SGHRS and CDR2 YFSETQ. CDR3 amino acids: CASGWKTGDTEAFF. The CDR3 bases are TGCGCCAGCGGCTGGAAGACAGGCGACACTGAAGCTTTCTTT.

This clonotype was counted between two and nine times. The rearrangement uses TRBV2 and TRBJ2-7; 9 bases agree with TRBD1. The V and J ends lost 10 bases and 4 bases, in that order; junction bases with no gene match: 8. This CDR3 has 13 residues. CDR1 and CDR2 from the germline V gene are SNHLY and FYNNEI. DNA of the CDR3: TGTGCCATCTCGGGGGACAGGGATTACGAGCAGTACTTC. Its protein product is CAISGDRDYEQYF.

This clonotype was found once. The chain is built from TRBV7-2 and TRBJ1-6; D unclear. Germline CDR1 SGHTA, CDR2 FQGNSA. The V end was cut by 3 bases, the J end by 8 bases, with 8 bases between. The CDR3 totals 13 residues. The CDR3: CASSFSSDSPLHF. The CDR3 DNA follows: TGTGCCAGCAGCTTTTCCAGTGATTCACCCCTCCACTTT.

This clonotype was seen at least ten times. This chain connects TRBV12-3 or TRBV12-4 to TRBJ1-1; D remains ambiguous. Trimming stripped 4 bases from V and 4 bases from J, with 16 bases between. There are 15 residues in the CDR3. The DNA of the CDR3 is TGTGCCAGCAGTTCACCCCCCGCGGGGAGCACTGAAGCTTTCTTT. It codes for CASSSPPAGSTEAFF.

V is TRBV25-1 and J is TRBJ1-1; D not resolved. V lost 3 bases and J 2 bases, leaving 13 bases between the germline ends. Germline lookup yields CDR1 MGHDK and CDR2 SYGVNS. The CDR3 has 15 amino acids. The CDR3 sequence: CASSDPRRENTEAFF. The DNA of the CDR3 is TGTGCCAGCAGTGATCCACGGCGGGAAAACACTGAAGCTTTCTTT.

The chain links TRBV7-3 to TRBJ2-3; D might be TRBD2 (6 bases). Germline V gene lookup returns CDR1 SGHTA and CDR2 FQGTGA. The CDR3 totals 14 residues. Trimming shortened V by 2 bases and J by 5 bases, and 11 bases separated the two germline ends. The CDR3 spells CASSLSGVGDTQYF. Written as DNA, the CDR3 is TGTGCCAGCAGCTTATCGGGAGTGGGAGATACGCAGTATTTT. Filled out from reference TRBV7-3 and TRBJ2-3, the complete variable domain reads GAGVSQTPSNKVTEKGKYVELRCDPISGHTALYWYRQSLGQGPEFLIYFQGTGAADDSGLPNDRFFAVRPEGSVSTLKIQRTERGDSAVYLCASSLSGVGDTQYFGPGTRLTVL.

A few counts support this clonotype. The V gene is TRBV24-1, the J gene TRBJ2-1; tentative D call: TRBD2 (7 bases). The germline V and J ends were trimmed by 4 bases and 9 bases, with 9 bases remaining between them. This CDR3 has 12 amino acids. Germline V gives CDR1 KGHDR, CDR2 SFDVKD. The chain's CDR3 is CATSEGGREQFF. In DNA, the CDR3 is TGTGCCACCAGTGAGGGGGGGCGTGAGCAGTTCTTC.